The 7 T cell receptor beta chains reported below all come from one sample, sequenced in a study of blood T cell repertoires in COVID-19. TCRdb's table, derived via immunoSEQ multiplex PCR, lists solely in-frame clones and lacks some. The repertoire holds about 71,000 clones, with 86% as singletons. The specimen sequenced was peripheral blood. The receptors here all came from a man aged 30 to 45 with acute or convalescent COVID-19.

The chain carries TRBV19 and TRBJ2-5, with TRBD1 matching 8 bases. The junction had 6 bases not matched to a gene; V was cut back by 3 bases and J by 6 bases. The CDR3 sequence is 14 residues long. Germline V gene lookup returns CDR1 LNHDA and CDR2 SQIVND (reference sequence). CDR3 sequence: CASSIRTGSQTQYF. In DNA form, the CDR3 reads TGTGCCAGTAGTATCCGGACAGGGAGCCAGACCCAGTACTTC.

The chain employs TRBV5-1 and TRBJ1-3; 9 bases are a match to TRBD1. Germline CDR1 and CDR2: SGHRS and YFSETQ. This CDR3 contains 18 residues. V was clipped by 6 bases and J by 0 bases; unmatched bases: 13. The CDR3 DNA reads TGCGCCAGCAACCGAGGACCGGGACAGGGTCACTCTGGAAACACCATATATTTT. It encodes CASNRGPGQGHSGNTIYF.

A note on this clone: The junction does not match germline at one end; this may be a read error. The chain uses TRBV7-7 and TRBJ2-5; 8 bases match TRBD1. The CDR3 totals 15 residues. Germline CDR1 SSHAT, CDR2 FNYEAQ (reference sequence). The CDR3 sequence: CASSAGQGAPATQYF. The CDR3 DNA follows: TGTGCTAGCAGCGCTGGTCAGGGGGCGCCTGCGACCCAGTACTTC. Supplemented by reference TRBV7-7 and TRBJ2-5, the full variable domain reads GAGVSQSPRYKVTKRGQDVTLRCDPISSHATLYWYQQALGQGPEFLTYFNYEAQPDKSGLPSDRFSAERPEGSISTLTIQRTEQRDSAMYRCASSAGQGAPATQYFGPGTRLLVL.

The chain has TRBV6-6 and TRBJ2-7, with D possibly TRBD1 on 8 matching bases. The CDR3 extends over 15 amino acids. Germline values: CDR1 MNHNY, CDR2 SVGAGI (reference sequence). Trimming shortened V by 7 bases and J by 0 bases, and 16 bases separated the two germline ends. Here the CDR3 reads CASTGLGTGSYEQYF. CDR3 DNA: TGTGCCAGCACCGGACTAGGGACAGGCTCCTACGAGCAGTACTTC.

The CDR3: CASSMSTVTGELFF. As DNA, the CDR3 is TGTGCCAGTAGTATGAGCACCGTCACCGGGGAGCTGTTTTTT. The rearrangement uses TRBV19 and TRBJ2-2; D unclear. There are 14 residues in the CDR3. CDR1 is LNHDA, CDR2 SQIVND, per germline (reference sequence). Deletions cut 3 bases from V and 4 bases from J, with 9 bases between.

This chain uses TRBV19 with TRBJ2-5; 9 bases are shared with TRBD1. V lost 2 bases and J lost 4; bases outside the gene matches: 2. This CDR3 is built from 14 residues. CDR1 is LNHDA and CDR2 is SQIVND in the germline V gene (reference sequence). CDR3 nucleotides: TGTGCCAGTAGTATAAACAGGGGGCGAGAGACCCAGTACTTC. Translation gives CASSINRGRETQYF.

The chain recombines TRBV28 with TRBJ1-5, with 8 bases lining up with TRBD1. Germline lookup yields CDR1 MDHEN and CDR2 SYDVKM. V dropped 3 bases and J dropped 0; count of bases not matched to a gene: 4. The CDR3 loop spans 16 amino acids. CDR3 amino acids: CASSFGDRPSNQPQHF. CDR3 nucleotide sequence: TGTGCCAGCAGTTTCGGGGACAGGCCTAGCAATCAGCCCCAGCATTTT.